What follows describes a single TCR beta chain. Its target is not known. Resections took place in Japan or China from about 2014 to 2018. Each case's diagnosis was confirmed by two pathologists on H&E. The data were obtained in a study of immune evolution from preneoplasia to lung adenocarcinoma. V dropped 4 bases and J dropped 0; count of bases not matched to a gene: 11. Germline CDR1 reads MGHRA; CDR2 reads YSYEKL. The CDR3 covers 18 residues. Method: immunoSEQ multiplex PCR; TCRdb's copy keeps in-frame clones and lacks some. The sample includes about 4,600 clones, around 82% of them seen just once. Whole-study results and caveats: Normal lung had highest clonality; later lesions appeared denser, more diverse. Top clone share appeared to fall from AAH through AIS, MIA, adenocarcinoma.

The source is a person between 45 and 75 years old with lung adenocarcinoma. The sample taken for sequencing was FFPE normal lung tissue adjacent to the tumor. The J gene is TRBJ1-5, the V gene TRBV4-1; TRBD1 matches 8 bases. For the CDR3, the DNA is TGCGCCAGCAGCCTTCCCATACAGGGGGACAATAGCAATCAGCCCCAGCATTTT. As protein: CASSLPIQGDNSNQPQHF.